These 16 T cell receptor beta chains came from one sample sequenced in a study of cytomegalovirus exposure and HLA in healthy donors. The PCR made use of 60 Vbeta and 13 Jbeta primers. Sequencing was performed with immunoSEQ multiplex PCR; in TCRdb, only in-frame clones are kept and a portion is missing. Counted here are 100,000 to 150,000 clones, around 80% occurring once; the ten biggest clones make up about 1.7%. The sequencing input was PBMCs. These receptors were collected from a woman aged 40 to 50 in good health and CMV-seronegative.

This clone was counted once. The V and J genes are TRBV7-3 and TRBJ2-1; the match to TRBD1 covers 10 bases. CDR3 length equals 15 residues. Germline CDR1 SGHTA, CDR2 FQGTGA. V dropped 6 bases and J dropped 3; count of bases not matched to a gene: 5. The CDR3 is CASSTGTGDYNEQFF. CDR3 DNA: TGTGCCAGCAGTACCGGGACAGGGGACTACAATGAGCAGTTCTTC.

The rearrangement links TRBV19 to TRBJ1-6; TRBD1 matches at 12 bases. Trimming removed 5 bases from V and 6 bases from J; junction bases left unmatched: 8. CDR3 length equals 17 residues. The V gene's germline CDR1 is LNHDA and CDR2 SQIVND (reference sequence). The DNA of the CDR3 is TGTGCCAGTAGTGCCCGGGACAGGGGGCGAGTTAATTCACCCCTCCACTTT. The encoded protein is CASSARDRGRVNSPLHF.

The chain joins TRBV7-3 to TRBJ2-5; 8 bases agree with TRBD1. The CDR3 sequence is 15 residues long. Germline CDR1 SGHTA, CDR2 FQGTGA. The trim removed 5 bases at V and 5 bases at J, leaving 10 bases unmatched. Here the CDR3 DNA reads TGTGCCAGCAGCCGAACACCGACAGGGGTTGAGACCCAGTACTTC. This gives the protein CASSRTPTGVETQYF.

This chain links TRBV2 with TRBJ1-1; D is undetermined. Germline CDR1 and CDR2: SNHLY and FYNNEI. The CDR3 is 14 residues long. Trimming pared 0 bases from V and 8 bases from J, leaving 13 bases between. The CDR3 nucleotides are TGTGCCAGCAGTGAAGCCGCCAGTTTTCAGGAAGCTTTCTTT. Encoded protein: CASSEAASFQEAFF.

The J gene is TRBJ2-5, the V gene TRBV5-1; D gene unclear. Deletions cut 4 bases from V and 2 bases from J, with 6 bases between. CDR3 length equals 12 residues. Germline V gene data show CDR1 as SGHRS and CDR2 as YFSETQ. The CDR3 region is CASSVLQETQYF. The CDR3 DNA sequence: TGCGCCAGCAGCGTTCTACAAGAGACCCAGTACTTC.

The V call is TRBV10-3, the J call TRBJ1-1, with 11 bases identical to TRBD1. The CDR3 is made up of 15 amino acids. Germline CDR1 and CDR2: ENHRY and SYGVKD. J gave up 4 bases and V 0 bases, and 1 base lay outside the gene matches. CDR3: CAISESGTGGTEAFF. The CDR3, as DNA: TGTGCCATCAGTGAGTCGGGGACAGGGGGCACTGAAGCTTTCTTT.

The chain recombines TRBV7-9 with TRBJ2-3; D not resolved. Germline CDR1 is SEHNR and CDR2 is FQNEAQ (reference sequence). Trimming removed 1 base at V and 7 bases at J, with 9 bases between. This CDR3 comprises 13 residues. CDR3 nucleotides: TGTGCCAGCAGCTTAGAAGTGGGCAATACGCAGTATTTT. Translation: CASSLEVGNTQYF.

This clone was counted only a few times. The chain carries TRBV4-2 and TRBJ2-1; 9 bases are shared with TRBD2. Germline V CDR1 and CDR2: LGHNA, YNFKEQ. This CDR3 contains 15 residues. Germline trimming cut 4 bases from V and 5 bases from J; bases unmatched to any gene: 6. CDR3 amino acids: CASSPRGGLDNEQFF. The DNA for the CDR3 is TGTGCCAGCAGCCCGCGGGGGGGCCTCGACAATGAGCAGTTCTTC.

In its sample, this clone ranks as large. Other nucleotide sequences from this sample produce the same CDR3. This sequence joins TRBV7-9 and TRBJ2-2; 8 nucleotides align to TRBD1. Losses at the gene ends were 4 bases for V and 3 bases for J; bases not matched to a gene: 7. Germline lookup yields CDR1 SEHNR and CDR2 FQNEAQ (reference sequence). This CDR3 region has 16 residues. The CDR3 sequence is CASSWTGIGDTGELFF. For the CDR3, the DNA is TGTGCCAGCAGCTGGACAGGGATCGGGGACACCGGGGAGCTGTTTTTT.

This chain links TRBV2 with TRBJ2-1; D is possibly TRBD1 (6 bases). Germline lookup yields CDR1 SNHLY and CDR2 FYNNEI. This CDR3 is built from 13 residues. V was shortened by 7 bases and J by 10 bases, with 17 bases between the two germline ends. The CDR3, as DNA: TGTGCCAGCACCGAAACGACAGGCCGGGAGCAGTTCTTC. It specifies CASTETTGREQFF.

The CDR3 spells CAWSARWASGRISYEQYF. CDR3 nucleotides: TGTGCCTGGAGTGCCCGGTGGGCTAGCGGGAGGATCTCCTACGAGCAGTACTTC. The chain couples TRBV30 to TRBJ2-7; 11 bases align to TRBD2. The CDR3 runs 18 residues. V lost 1 base to trimming and J lost 0 bases; unmatched junction nucleotides: 11. Germline loops: CDR1 GTSNPN, CDR2 SVGIG (reference sequence).

V is TRBV13 and J is TRBJ2-1, with a tentative D call TRBD2 (6 bases). The CDR3 runs to 16 residues. Trimming shortened V by 5 bases and J by 0 bases, and 14 bases separated the two germline ends. The germline gives CDR1 PRHDT, CDR2 FYEKMQ (reference sequence). The CDR3 reads CASSPDSRDSYNEQFF. The CDR3 DNA follows: TGTGCCAGCAGCCCGGACTCGCGGGACTCCTACAATGAGCAGTTCTTC.

V is TRBV6-6 and J is TRBJ2-2, with D unclear. The CDR3 extends over 12 amino acids. V lost 6 bases to trimming and J lost 3 bases, with 5 bases between them. Germline CDR1 reads MNHNY; CDR2 reads SVGAGI (reference sequence). The CDR3 DNA reads as TGTGCCAGCAGCCCTGACACCGGGGAGCTGTTTTTT. The encoded protein is CASSPDTGELFF.

The chain has TRBV5-1 and TRBJ2-3, with D possibly TRBD2 on 6 matching bases. Trimming took off 4 bases at V and 2 bases at J, with 20 bases between the two ends. This CDR3 is built from 17 residues. CDR1 is SGHRS and CDR2 is YFSETQ in the germline V gene. Written as DNA, the CDR3 is TGCGCCAGCAGCAGCGACCTACTAGCTTCTTCCACAGATACGCAGTATTTT. This encodes CASSSDLLASSTDTQYF. Combining the CDR3 with reference TRBV5-1 and TRBJ2-3 gives the whole variable domain KAGVTQTPRYLIKTRGQQVTLSCSPISGHRSVSWYQQTPGQGLQFLFEYFSETQRNKGNFPGRFSGRQFSNSRSEMNVSTLELGDSALYLCASSSDLLASSTDTQYFGPGTRLTVL.

The chain couples TRBV7-9 to TRBJ1-1; TRBD1 matches at 12 bases. V was clipped by 1 base and J by 6 bases; unmatched bases: 3. Germline lookup yields CDR1 SEHNR and CDR2 FQNEAQ (reference sequence). The CDR3 loop spans 15 amino acids. The CDR3 nucleotides are TGTGCCAGCAGCTTAGTGGGACAGGGGGCCTCTGAAGCTTTCTTT. Protein sequence: CASSLVGQGASEAFF.

The J gene is TRBJ2-3, the V gene TRBV5-1, with 11 bases that match TRBD2. Germline trimming cut 0 bases from V and 6 bases from J; bases unmatched to any gene: 9. The CDR3 runs 17 residues. Germline V CDR1 and CDR2: SGHRS, YFSETQ. This chain's CDR3 is CASSLAWTSGPRDTQYF. Written as DNA, the CDR3 is TGCGCCAGCAGCTTGGCCTGGACTAGCGGGCCTCGGGATACGCAGTATTTT.